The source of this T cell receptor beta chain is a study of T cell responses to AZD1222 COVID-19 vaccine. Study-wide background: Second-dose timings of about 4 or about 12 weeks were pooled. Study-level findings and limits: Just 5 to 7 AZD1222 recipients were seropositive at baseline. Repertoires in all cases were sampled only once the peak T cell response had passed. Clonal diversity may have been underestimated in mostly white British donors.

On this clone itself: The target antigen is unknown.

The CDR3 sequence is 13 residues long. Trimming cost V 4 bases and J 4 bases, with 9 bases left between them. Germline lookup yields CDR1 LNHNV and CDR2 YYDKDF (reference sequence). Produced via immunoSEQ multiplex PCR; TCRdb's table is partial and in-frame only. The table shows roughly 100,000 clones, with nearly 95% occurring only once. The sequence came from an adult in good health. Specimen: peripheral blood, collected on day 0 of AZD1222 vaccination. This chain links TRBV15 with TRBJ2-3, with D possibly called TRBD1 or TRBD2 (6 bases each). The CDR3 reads CATSTRGADTQYF. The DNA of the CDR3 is TGTGCCACCAGCACAAGGGGGGCAGATACGCAGTATTTT.